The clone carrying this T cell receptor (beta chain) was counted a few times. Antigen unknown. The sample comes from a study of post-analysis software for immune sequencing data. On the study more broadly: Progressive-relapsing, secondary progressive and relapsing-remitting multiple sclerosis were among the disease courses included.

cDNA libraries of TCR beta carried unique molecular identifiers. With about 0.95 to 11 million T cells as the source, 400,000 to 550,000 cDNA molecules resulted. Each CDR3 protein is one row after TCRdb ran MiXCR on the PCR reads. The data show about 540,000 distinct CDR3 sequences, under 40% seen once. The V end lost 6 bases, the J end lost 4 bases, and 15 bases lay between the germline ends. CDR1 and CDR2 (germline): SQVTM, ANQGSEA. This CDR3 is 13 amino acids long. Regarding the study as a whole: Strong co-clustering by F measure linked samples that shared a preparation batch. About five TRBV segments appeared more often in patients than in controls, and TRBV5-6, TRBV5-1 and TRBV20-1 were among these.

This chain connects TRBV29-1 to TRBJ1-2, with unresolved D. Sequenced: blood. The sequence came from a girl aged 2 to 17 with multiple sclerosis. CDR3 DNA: TGCAGCGTCCGGGGAGGGCCCGGCTATGGCTACACCTTC. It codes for CSVRGGPGYGYTF.